This paragraph covers one T cell receptor (beta chain) sequence. V lost 2 bases to trimming and J lost 3 bases, with 5 bases between them. This CDR3 contains 12 residues. The entry originates in a study of control samples from healthy donors and cancer patients. Measured with immunoSEQ multiplex PCR; TCRdb has only the in-frame clones, and not every one. The repertoire holds over 150,000 clones, with around 90% as singletons. The receptor was isolated from a woman aged 45-65 years in good health. The sequencing input was blood. The genes are TRBV12-3 or TRBV12-4 and TRBJ2-7; D gene unclear. CDR3 loop: CASSLTDYEQYF. Written as DNA, the CDR3 is TGTGCCAGCAGTTTAACGGACTACGAGCAGTACTTC.